These T cell receptor beta chains were read from a single sample in a study of cytomegalovirus exposure and HLA in healthy donors. Method: immunoSEQ multiplex PCR; TCRdb's copy keeps in-frame clones and lacks some. Counted here are around 150,000 clones, approximately 89% occurring once; the ten biggest clones make up 4% to 5%. Sample: PBMCs. These receptors were taken from a man aged 18 to 29 in good health and CMV-seropositive. The CDR3 runs from the conserved cysteine through the conserved F or W. Fields, in order: J gene, D gene, V gene, clone size, CDR3 DNA, CDR3 protein. D genes are given only for firm matches. Clone size, where shown, is once, few, many, or a class for clones that have expanded.

>TRBJ2-7|NA|TRBV6-5|NA
TGTGCCAGCAGTTACTCGATGACAGATCCCTACGAGCAGTACTTC
CASSYSMTDPYEQYF
>TRBJ2-3|NA|TRBV13|NA
TGTGCCAGCAGCTTATGGCGGAGGTTAAGCACAGATACGCAGTATTTT
CASSLWRRLSTDTQYF
>TRBJ1-1|NA|TRBV6-5|NA
TGTGCCAGCAGTTACATGGGAGGTACTGAAGCTTTCTTT
CASSYMGGTEAFF
>TRBJ2-2|TRBD2|TRBV2|NA
TGTGCCAGCTGTAGCGGGAGGGTGATCGGGGAGCTGTTTTTT
CASCSGRVIGELFF
>TRBJ2-3|NA|TRBV11-3|NA
TGTGCCAGCAGCTTAGTTCAGGGCACAGATACGCAGTATTTT
CASSLVQGTDTQYF
>TRBJ2-2|TRBD1|TRBV19|NA
TGTGCCAGTAGTTCCCGGACAGGGACGGTTAGGACCGGGGAGCTGTTTTTT
CASSSRTGTVRTGELFF
>TRBJ2-7|TRBD1|TRBV5-1|NA
TGCGCCAGCAGCTGGGGACAGGCCTATTCCTACGAGCAGTACTTC
CASSWGQAYSYEQYF
>TRBJ2-2|TRBD2|TRBV7-3|NA
TGTGCCAGCAGCTTAGGCCTAGCGGGGACCGGGGAGCTGTTTTTT
CASSLGLAGTGELFF
>TRBJ1-1|TRBD1|TRBV2|NA
TGTGCCAGCATCCCACAGGGGGCCGGCACTGAAGCTTTCTTT
CASIPQGAGTEAFF
>TRBJ2-7|TRBD1|TRBV20-1|NA
TGCAGTGCCTCGGACAGGATCGGACAGTACTTC
CSASDRIGQYF
>TRBJ2-1|TRBD2|TRBV5-5|NA
TGTGCCAGCAGCTTGGAGGGACTAAAGTACAATGAGCAGTTCTTC
CASSLEGLKYNEQFF
>TRBJ2-3|TRBD2|TRBV7-2|NA
TGTGCCAGCAGCCCGAGGACTAGCGGGGGCACAGATACGCAGTATTTT
CASSPRTSGGTDTQYF
>TRBJ1-1|TRBD1|TRBV6-1|NA
TGTGCCAGCAGTGCCCCGGGACAGGGCACTGAAGCTTTCTTT
CASSAPGQGTEAFF
>TRBJ2-6|NA|TRBV6-4|once
TGTGCCAGCAGTGATACGACAGCTGGGGCCAACGTCCTGACTTTC
CASSDTTAGANVLTF
>TRBJ2-7|NA|TRBV29-1|NA
TGCAGCGTCTCCACAGCCAATTACGAGCAGTACTTC
CSVSTANYEQYF
>TRBJ2-6|NA|TRBV9|few
TGTGCCAGCAGCCCCCGGGAGAGGGCCAACGTCCTGACTTTC
CASSPRERANVLTF
>TRBJ1-2|NA|TRBV6-5|NA
TGTGCCAGCAGACCACCGGGATACTATGGCTACACCTTC
CASRPPGYYGYTF
>TRBJ2-1|TRBD2|TRBV9|few
TGTGCCAGCAGCGTAGGCGGGAGGGGCAATGAGCAGTTCTTC
CASSVGGRGNEQFF
>TRBJ1-3|NA|TRBV5-6|NA
TGTGCCAGCAGCTTGCAGGGGACTGGAAACACCATATATTTT
CASSLQGTGNTIYF
>TRBJ2-5|NA|TRBV9|NA
TGTGCCAGTTCGACCCCCGGGTCCGGGGAGACCCAGTACTTC
CASSTPGSGETQYF
>TRBJ2-1|TRBD1|TRBV5-6|NA
TGTGCCAGTAGTACCGGACAGGGACCATACAATGAGCAGTTCTTC
CASSTGQGPYNEQFF
>TRBJ1-2|NA|TRBV6-5|NA
TGTGCCAGCAGTCGGACAGCCTATGGCTACACCTTC
CASSRTAYGYTF
>TRBJ2-3|NA|TRBV9|NA
TGTGCCAGCAGCCCAGACCAGGGTTTCCCCCACCCCACAGATACGCAGTATTTT
CASSPDQGFPHPTDTQYF
>TRBJ1-1|NA|TRBV14|NA
TGTGCCAGCAGCCAATTGAGCGCGAACACTGAAGCTTTCTTT
CASSQLSANTEAFF
>TRBJ1-2|TRBD1|TRBV9|NA
TGTGCCAGCAGGGCCGGACAGGCTAACTATGGCTACACCTTC
CASRAGQANYGYTF
>TRBJ2-5|TRBD1|TRBV4-2|NA
TGTGCCAGCAGTCGGGACAGGGGAGAGACCCAGTACTTC
CASSRDRGETQYF
>TRBJ1-1|TRBD1|TRBV29-1|NA
TGCAGCGTCGGACAGGGGGCAGCTGAAGCTTTCTTT
CSVGQGAAEAFF
>TRBJ2-1|TRBD2|TRBV7-2|NA
TGTGCCAGCAGCCTGAGCGGACTAGCGGTGTTCTTC
CASSLSGLAVFF
>TRBJ1-1|NA|TRBV6-1|NA
TGTGCCAGCAGTGAAGCGGTCAGATTGAACACTGAAGCTTTCTTT
CASSEAVRLNTEAFF
>TRBJ2-2|NA|TRBV27|few
TGTGCCAGCAGACACTTTCCGGGGGACACCGGGGAGCTGTTTTTT
CASRHFPGDTGELFF
>TRBJ1-1|NA|TRBV6-5|NA
TGTGCCAGCAGTTACTCAGGGGGAACTGAAGCTTTCTTT
CASSYSGGTEAFF
>TRBJ1-4|TRBD1|TRBV7-6|NA
TGTGCCAGCAGCTCCGGACAGGCTGCTAATGAAAAACTGTTTTTT
CASSSGQAANEKLFF
>TRBJ1-3|TRBD1|TRBV7-9|NA
TGTGCCAGCAGCTTAGGGGACAGCTCTGGAAACACCATATATTTT
CASSLGDSSGNTIYF
>TRBJ2-7|NA|TRBV27|NA
TGTGCCAGCAGTTCTCTCCTGGGGGCTACCTACGAGCAGTACTTC
CASSSLLGATYEQYF
>TRBJ2-1|TRBD2|TRBV7-2|NA
TGTGCCAGCAGCACAAGAGGACTAGCGGGAGATTCCTACAATGAGCAGTTCTTC
CASSTRGLAGDSYNEQFF
>TRBJ1-3|NA|TRBV18|once
TGTGCCAGCTCAATAGGACTTTCCTCTGGAAACACCATATATTTT
CASSIGLSSGNTIYF
>TRBJ2-5|TRBD1|TRBV18|NA
TGTGCCAGCTCACCTACAGGGGTAGAGACCCAGTACTTC
CASSPTGVETQYF
>TRBJ2-3|NA|TRBV6-1|NA
TGTGCCAGCAGTGAATTCCCCGGGAACACAGATACGCAGTATTTT
CASSEFPGNTDTQYF
>TRBJ2-7|NA|TRBV6-1|NA
TGTGCCAGCAGTGAGTGGCTCTTCTCCTACGAGCAGTACTTC
CASSEWLFSYEQYF
>TRBJ2-5|TRBD2|TRBV28|NA
TGTGCCAGCAGTTTAGGGGAGGGGACCCAGTACTTC
CASSLGEGTQYF
>TRBJ2-2|NA|TRBV6-4|NA
TGTGCCAGCAGTGAGTCCGGGAGTGGTACCGGGGAGCTGTTTTTT
CASSESGSGTGELFF
>TRBJ1-1|NA|TRBV4-1|NA
TGCGCCAGCAGCCAAGGACTGAACTTGAACACTGAAGCTTTCTTT
CASSQGLNLNTEAFF
>TRBJ1-3|NA|TRBV5-1|NA
TGCGCCAGCAGCTTGGTGGGAGGCTCTGGAAACACCATATATTTT
CASSLVGGSGNTIYF